This TCR beta chain is drawn from a study of HIV-infected children after antiretroviral therapy interruption. In the study overall: EBV and CMV exposure was recorded in most children. Weeks 0, 12, interruption end (24 or 48), and about 3 years post-study gave interruption-arm samples.

This clonotype was counted at least ten times. Documented treatment: PENTA 11 planned treatment interruption arm or continuous ART arm. Trimming took 3 bases from V and 2 from J, leaving 11 bases between them. CDR1 and CDR2 (germline): MNHEY, SMNVEV (reference sequence). The CDR3 spans 15 residues. The TCR library was built from RNA with a 3' RACE protocol and unique molecular identifiers. TCRdb re-called the 3' RACE reads with MiXCR, one entry per CDR3 protein. The sample carries more than 40,000 distinct CDR3 sequences, about 4.3% recorded once. This sequence joins TRBV27 and TRBJ1-5; unclear D gene. The sequenced sample was CD45RA+ CD4+ T cells from PBMCs, pooled from several time points, obtained from a donor given antiretroviral therapy, either interrupted or continuous. This sample's subset: naive CD4+ CD45RA+ CD45RO- T cells. The sequence derives from a pool of human donors with HIV. The CDR3 region has the DNA TGTGCCAGCAGTTTGCAGAGTAGGGGCAATCAGCCCCAGCATTTT. Translation: CASSLQSRGNQPQHF.